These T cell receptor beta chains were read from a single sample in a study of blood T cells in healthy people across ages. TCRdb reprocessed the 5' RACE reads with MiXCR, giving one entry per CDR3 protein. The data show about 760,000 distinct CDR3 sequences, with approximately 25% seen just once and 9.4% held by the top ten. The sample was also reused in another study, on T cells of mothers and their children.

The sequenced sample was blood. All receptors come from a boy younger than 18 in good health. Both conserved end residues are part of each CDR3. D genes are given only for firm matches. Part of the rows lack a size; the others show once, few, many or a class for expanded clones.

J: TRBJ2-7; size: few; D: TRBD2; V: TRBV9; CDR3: CASSQTGLDTYEQYF; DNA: TGTGCCAGCAGCCAAACAGGACTAGATACCTACGAGCAGTACTTC
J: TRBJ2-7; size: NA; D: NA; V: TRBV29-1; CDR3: CSVDRAGSSYEQYF; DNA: TGCAGCGTTGATCGGGCAGGGAGCTCCTACGAGCAGTACTTC
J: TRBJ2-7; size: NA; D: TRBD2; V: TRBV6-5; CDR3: CASSTTSGGHEQYF; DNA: TGTGCCAGCAGTACGACTAGCGGTGGGCACGAGCAGTACTTC
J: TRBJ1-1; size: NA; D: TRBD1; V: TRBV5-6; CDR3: CASSRTWSGQVTEAFF; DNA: TGTGCCAGCAGCAGGACATGGTCGGGACAGGTTACTGAAGCTTTCTTT
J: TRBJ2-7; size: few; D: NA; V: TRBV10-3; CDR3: CAISPGNTYEQYF; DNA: TGTGCCATCAGCCCAGGGAACACCTACGAGCAGTACTTC
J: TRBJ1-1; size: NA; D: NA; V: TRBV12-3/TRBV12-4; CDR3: CASSLGGAGYTEAFF; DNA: TGTGCCAGCAGTTTAGGGGGGGCAGGATACACTGAAGCTTTCTTT
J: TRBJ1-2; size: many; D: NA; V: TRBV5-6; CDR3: CASSLGDTNYGYTF; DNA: TGTGCCAGCAGCTTGGGGGACACAAACTATGGCTACACCTTC
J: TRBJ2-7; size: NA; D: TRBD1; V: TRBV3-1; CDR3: CASSQVLSGQGAHEQYF; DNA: TGTGCCAGCAGCCAAGTTCTCTCAGGACAGGGGGCTCACGAGCAGTACTTC
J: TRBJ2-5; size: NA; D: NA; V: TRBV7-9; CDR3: CASSVGLQEAQYF; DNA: TGTGCCAGCAGCGTGGGACTGCAAGAGGCCCAGTACTTC
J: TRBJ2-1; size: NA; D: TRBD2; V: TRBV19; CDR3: CASSPSGGYYNEQFF; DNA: TGTGCCAGTAGTCCTAGCGGGGGATACTACAATGAGCAGTTCTTC
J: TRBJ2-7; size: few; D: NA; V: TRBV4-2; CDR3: CASSQELRPIYEQYF; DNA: TGTGCCAGCAGCCAAGAACTCCGGCCAATCTACGAGCAGTACTTC
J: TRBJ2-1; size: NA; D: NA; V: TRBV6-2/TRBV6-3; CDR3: CASSPSRSSYNEQFF; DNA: TGTGCCAGCAGTCCCTCTAGAAGCTCCTACAATGAGCAGTTCTTC
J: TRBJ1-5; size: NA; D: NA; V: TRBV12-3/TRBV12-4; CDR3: CASSFSAGRRQTNQPQHF; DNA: TGTGCCAGCAGTTTTTCGGCAGGGAGGAGGCAAACCAATCAGCCCCAGCATTTT
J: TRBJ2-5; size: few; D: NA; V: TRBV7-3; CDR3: CAGSLGRDTLQYF; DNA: TGTGCCGGCAGCTTAGGCCGGGACACCTTGCAGTACTTC
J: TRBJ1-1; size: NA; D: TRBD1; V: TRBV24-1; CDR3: CATSGQGLNTEAFF; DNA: TGTGCCACCAGTGGACAGGGATTGAACACTGAAGCTTTCTTT
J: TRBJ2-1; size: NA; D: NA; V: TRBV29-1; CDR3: CSVESQTSYNEQFF; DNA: TGCAGCGTTGAATCCCAGACCTCCTACAATGAGCAGTTCTTC
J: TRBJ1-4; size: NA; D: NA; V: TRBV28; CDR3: CASSPPDRRLEKLFF; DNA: TGTGCCAGCAGTCCTCCGGACCGGAGGTTGGAAAAACTGTTTTTT
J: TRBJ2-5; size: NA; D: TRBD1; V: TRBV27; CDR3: CASRAGTVLRQYF; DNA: TGTGCCAGCAGGGCCGGGACAGTCCTTCGACAGTACTTC
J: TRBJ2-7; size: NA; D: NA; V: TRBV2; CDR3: CASNGAEGDEQYF; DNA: TGTGCCAGCAATGGGGCGGAGGGGGACGAGCAGTACTTC
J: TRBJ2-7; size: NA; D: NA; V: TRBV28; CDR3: CASSFRQGAYEQYF; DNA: TGTGCCAGCAGTTTTAGGCAGGGTGCCTACGAGCAGTACTTC
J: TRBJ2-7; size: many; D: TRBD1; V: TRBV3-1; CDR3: CASSNHGQGVYEQYF; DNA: TGTGCCAGCAGCAACCACGGACAGGGGGTGTACGAGCAGTACTTC
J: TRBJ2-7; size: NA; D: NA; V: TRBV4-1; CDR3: CASSQGNLHEQYF; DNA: TGCGCCAGCAGCCAGGGTAATCTACACGAGCAGTACTTC
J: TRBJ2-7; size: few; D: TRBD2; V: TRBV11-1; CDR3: CASSPRLAGGAEQYF; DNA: TGTGCCAGCAGCCCACGACTAGCGGGAGGAGCCGAGCAGTACTTC
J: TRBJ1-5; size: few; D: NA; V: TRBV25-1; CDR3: CASSASNQPQHF; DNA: TGTGCCAGCAGCGCTAGCAATCAGCCCCAGCATTTT
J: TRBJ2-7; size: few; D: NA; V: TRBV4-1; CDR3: CASSQAGDTYEQYF; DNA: TGCGCCAGCAGCCAGGCAGGGGACACCTACGAGCAGTACTTC
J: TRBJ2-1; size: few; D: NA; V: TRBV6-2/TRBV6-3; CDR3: CASSSQDRGWEGSGGTYNEQFF; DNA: TGTGCCAGCAGTTCTCAGGACAGGGGATGGGAGGGTAGCGGGGGAACCTACAATGAGCAGTTCTTC